This T cell receptor (beta chain) was captured in a study of T cells in Graves' hyperthyroidism and ophthalmopathy. Amplification of TCR beta CDR3 regions was performed using RNA transcripts as template. When the TCR CDR3 underwent first-round RT-PCR, the HTBI primer set was used. TCRdb ran MiXCR on the multiplex PCR reads and lists one entry per CDR3 protein. The sample has about 680,000 distinct CDR3 sequences; just over 35% are singletons. The germline V gene has CDR1 SEHNR and CDR2 FQNEAQ (reference sequence). The junction had 8 bases not matched to a gene; V was cut back by 2 bases and J by 5 bases. The CDR3 spans 16 residues. This clonotype was seen once.

This chain links TRBV7-9 with TRBJ2-5, with 10 nucleotides matching TRBD2. Input material: blood. The clonotype originates from a woman aged 40 to 50 with Graves' hyperthyroidism. CDR3 DNA sequence: TGTGCCAGCAGCTTACAGCTAGCGGGGGCCGGGGAGACCCAGTACTTC. Translated: CASSLQLAGAGETQYF.